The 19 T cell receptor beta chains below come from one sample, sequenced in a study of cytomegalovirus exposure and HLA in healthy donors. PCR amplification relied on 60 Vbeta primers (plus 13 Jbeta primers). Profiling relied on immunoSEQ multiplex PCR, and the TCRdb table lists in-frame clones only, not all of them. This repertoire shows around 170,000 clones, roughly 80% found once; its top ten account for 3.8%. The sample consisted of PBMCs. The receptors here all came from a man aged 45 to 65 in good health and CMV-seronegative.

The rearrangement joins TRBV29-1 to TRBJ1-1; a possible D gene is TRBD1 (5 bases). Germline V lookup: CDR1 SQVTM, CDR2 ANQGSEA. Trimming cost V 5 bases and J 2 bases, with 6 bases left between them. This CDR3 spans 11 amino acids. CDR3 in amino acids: CSVQGNTEAFF. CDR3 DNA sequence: TGCAGCGTTCAGGGAAACACTGAAGCTTTCTTT. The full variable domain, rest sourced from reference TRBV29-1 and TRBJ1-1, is SAVISQKPSRDICQRGTSLTIQCQVDSQVTMMFWYRQQPGQSLTLIATANQGSEATYESGFVIDKFPISRPNLTFSTLTVSNMSPEDSSIYLCSVQGNTEAFFGQGTRLTVV.

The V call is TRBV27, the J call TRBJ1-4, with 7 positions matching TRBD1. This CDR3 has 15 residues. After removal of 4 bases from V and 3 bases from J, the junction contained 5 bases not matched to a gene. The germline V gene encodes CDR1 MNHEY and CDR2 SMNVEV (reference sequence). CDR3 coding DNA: TGTGCCAGCAGTTCGTACAGGGGAGCTAATGAAAAACTGTTTTTT. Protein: CASSSYRGANEKLFF.

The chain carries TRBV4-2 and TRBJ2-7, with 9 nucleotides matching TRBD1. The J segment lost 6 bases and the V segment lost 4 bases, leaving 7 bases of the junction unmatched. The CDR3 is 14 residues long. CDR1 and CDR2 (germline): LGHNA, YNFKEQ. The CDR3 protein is CASSPLGQGVEQYF. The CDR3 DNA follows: TGTGCCAGCAGCCCCTTGGGACAGGGAGTCGAGCAGTACTTC.

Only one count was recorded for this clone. The CDR3 loop is CAWRKQENTEAFF. The CDR3 DNA reads as TGTGCCTGGAGGAAACAGGAGAACACTGAAGCTTTCTTT. The chain links TRBV30 to TRBJ1-1, with TRBD1 as a possible D gene (5 bases). The CDR3 length is 13 residues. Germline values: CDR1 GTSNPN, CDR2 SVGIG (reference sequence). The V end was cut by 3 bases, the J end by 1 base, with 9 bases between. The complete variable domain, with remaining parts taken from reference TRBV30 and TRBJ1-1, reads SQTIHQWPATLVQPVGSPLSLECTVEGTSNPNLYWYRQAAGRGLQLLFYSVGIGQISSEVPQNLSASRPQDRQFILSSKKLLLSDSGFYLCAWRKQENTEAFFGQGTRLTVV.

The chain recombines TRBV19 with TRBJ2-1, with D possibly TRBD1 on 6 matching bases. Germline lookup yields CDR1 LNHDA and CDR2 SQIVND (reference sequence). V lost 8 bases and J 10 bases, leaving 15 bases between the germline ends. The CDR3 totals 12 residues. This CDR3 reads CASRIGGQEQFF. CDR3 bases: TGTGCCAGTCGCATTGGAGGACAGGAGCAGTTCTTC. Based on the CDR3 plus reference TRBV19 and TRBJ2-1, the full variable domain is DGGITQSPKYLFRKEGQNVTLSCEQNLNHDAMYWYRQDPGQGLRLIYYSQIVNDFQKGDIAEGYSVSREKKESFPLTVTSAQKNPTAFYLCASRIGGQEQFFGPGTRLTVL.

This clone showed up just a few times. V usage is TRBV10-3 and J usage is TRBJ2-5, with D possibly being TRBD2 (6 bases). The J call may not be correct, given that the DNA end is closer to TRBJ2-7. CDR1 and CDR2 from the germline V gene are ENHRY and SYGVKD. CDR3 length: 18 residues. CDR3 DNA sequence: TGTGCCATCAGTGAGTCGGAAGTTGGGGAGGTTTCCTCCTACGAGCAGTACTTC. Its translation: CAISESEVGEVSSYEQYF.

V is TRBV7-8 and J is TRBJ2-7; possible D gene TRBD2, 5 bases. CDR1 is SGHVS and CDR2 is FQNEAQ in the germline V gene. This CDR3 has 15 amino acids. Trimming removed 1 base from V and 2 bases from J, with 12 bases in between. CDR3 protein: CASSLGASSAYEQYF. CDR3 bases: TGTGCCAGCAGCTTAGGGGCTAGCTCAGCCTACGAGCAGTACTTC.

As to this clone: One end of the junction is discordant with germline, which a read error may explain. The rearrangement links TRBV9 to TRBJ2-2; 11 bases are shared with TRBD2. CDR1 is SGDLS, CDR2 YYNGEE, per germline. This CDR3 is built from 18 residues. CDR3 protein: CASSGIGTSGMNAGELFF. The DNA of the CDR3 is TGTGCCAGCAGCGGGATAGGGACTAGCGGAATGAACGCCGGGGAGCTGTTTTTT.

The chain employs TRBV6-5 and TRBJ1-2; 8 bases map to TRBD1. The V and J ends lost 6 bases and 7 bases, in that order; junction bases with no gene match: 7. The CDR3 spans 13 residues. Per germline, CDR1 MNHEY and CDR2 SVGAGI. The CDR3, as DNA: TGTGCCAGCAGCCTGACAGGGGCTCGTGGCTACACCTTC. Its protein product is CASSLTGARGYTF.

The CDR3 nucleotides are TGTGCCAGCACCCCGACAGGAGCTAGCTCCTACGAGCAGTACTTC. Residues: CASTPTGASSYEQYF. The V call is TRBV2, the J call TRBJ2-7, with D tentatively TRBD1 (6 bases). CDR1 and CDR2 (germline): SNHLY, FYNNEI. The CDR3 totals 15 residues. V lost 7 bases and J 0 bases, leaving 16 bases between the germline ends.

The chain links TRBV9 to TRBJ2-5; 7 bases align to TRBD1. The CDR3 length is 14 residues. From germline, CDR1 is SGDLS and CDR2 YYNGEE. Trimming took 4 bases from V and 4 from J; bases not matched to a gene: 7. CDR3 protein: CASSPRQGRETQYF. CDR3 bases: TGTGCCAGCAGCCCAAGACAGGGAAGAGAGACCCAGTACTTC. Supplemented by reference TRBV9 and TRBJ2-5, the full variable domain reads DSGVTQTPKHLITATGQRVTLRCSPRSGDLSVYWYQQSLDQGLQFLIQYYNGEERAKGNILERFSAQQFPDLHSELNLSSLELGDSALYFCASSPRQGRETQYFGPGTRLLVL.

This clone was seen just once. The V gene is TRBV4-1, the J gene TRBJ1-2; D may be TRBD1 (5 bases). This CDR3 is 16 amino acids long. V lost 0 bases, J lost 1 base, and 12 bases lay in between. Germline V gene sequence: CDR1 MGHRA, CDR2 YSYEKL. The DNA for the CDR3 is TGCGCCAGCAGCCAAGATTGGGGGAGGAATAACTATGGCTACACCTTC. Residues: CASSQDWGRNNYGYTF.

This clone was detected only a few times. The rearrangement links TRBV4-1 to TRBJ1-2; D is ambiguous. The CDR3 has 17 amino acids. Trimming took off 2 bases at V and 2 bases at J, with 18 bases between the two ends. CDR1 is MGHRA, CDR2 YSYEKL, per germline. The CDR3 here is CASSQNRLLDTNYGYTF. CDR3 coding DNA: TGCGCCAGCAGCCAAAACCGATTACTCGATACGAACTATGGCTACACCTTC.

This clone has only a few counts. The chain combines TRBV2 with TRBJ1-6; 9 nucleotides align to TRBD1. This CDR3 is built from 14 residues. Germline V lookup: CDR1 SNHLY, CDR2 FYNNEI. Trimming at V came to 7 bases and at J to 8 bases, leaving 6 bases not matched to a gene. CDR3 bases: TGTGCCAGCACGCGGGACAGGGAATATTCACCCCTCCACTTT. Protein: CASTRDREYSPLHF.

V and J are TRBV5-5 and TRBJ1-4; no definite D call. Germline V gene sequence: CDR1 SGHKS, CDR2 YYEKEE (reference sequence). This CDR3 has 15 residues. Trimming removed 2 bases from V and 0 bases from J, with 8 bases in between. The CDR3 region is CASSFDIATNEKLFF. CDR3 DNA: TGTGCCAGCAGCTTCGACATTGCAACTAATGAAAAACTGTTTTTT.

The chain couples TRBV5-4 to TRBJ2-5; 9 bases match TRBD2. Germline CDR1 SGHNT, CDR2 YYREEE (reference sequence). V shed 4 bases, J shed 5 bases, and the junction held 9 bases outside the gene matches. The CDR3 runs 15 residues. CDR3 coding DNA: TGTGCCAGCAGCACCAGTAGCGGGGGTCTGGAGACCCAGTACTTC. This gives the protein CASSTSSGGLETQYF.

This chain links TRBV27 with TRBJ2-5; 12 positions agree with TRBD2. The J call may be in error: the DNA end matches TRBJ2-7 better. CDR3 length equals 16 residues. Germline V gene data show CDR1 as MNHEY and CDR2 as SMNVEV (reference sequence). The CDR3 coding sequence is TGTGCCAGCAGTTTCCTACTAGCGGGGGGACCCTACGAGCAGTACTTC. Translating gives CASSFLLAGGPYEQYF.

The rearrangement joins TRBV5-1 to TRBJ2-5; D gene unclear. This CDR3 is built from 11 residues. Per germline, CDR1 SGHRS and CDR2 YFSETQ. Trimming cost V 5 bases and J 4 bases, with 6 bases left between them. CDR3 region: CASSYSETQYF. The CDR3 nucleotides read TGCGCCAGCAGTTACTCAGAGACCCAGTACTTC.

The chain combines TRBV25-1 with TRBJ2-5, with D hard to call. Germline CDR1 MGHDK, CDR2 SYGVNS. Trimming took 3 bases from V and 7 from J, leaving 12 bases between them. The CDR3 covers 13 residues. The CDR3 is CASSDHQVGTQYF. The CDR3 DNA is TGTGCCAGCAGTGATCACCAGGTCGGGACCCAGTACTTC.